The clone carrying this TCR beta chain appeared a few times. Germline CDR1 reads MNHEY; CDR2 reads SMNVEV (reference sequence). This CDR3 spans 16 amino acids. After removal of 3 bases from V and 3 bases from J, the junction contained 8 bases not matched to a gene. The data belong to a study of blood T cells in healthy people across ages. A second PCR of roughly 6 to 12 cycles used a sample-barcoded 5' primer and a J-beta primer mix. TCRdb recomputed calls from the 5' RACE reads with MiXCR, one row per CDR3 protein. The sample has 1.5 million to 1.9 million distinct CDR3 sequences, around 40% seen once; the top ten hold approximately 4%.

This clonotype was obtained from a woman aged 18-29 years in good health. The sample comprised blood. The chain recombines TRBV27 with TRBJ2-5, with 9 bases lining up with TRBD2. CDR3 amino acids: CASSFWASGNEETQYF. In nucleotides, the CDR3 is TGTGCCAGCAGTTTTTGGGCTAGCGGGAATGAAGAGACCCAGTACTTC.